This TCR beta chain was identified during a study of shared clonotypes between healthy human individuals. Study-level findings and limits: Few donors restricted represented genetic and exposure-history diversity. Researchers sampled blood only, noting tissue repertoires likely differ.

It was roughly 190 ng DNA, around 32,000 T cell genomes, that sorted-subset replicate PCRs used. Only in-frame clones appear in the TCRdb table, and some are missing; sequencing was by immunoSEQ multiplex PCR. The sample carries around 1.9 million clones, just under 95% recorded once. On this clone itself: The antigen is not known.

CDR3 size: 17 residues. Trimming cost V 5 bases and J 4 bases; bases outside gene matches: 8. Germline V gene sequence: CDR1 KGHSH, CDR2 LQKENI. CD8 cells classed as naive were CD45RO-negative and positively selected for CCR7, excluding terminally differentiated effector memory CD45RA+ cells. The chain combines TRBV18 with TRBJ2-1, with 13 bases aligning to TRBD2. Sample: naive CD8+ T cells from PBMCs. This clonotype was obtained from a young man in good health. Some clones in this sample may be carry-over from other donors' samples. Here the CDR3 reads CASSDLRTSGSYNEQFF. The CDR3 DNA reads TGTGCCAGCTCAGATTTGCGGACTAGCGGGAGTTACAATGAGCAGTTCTTC.